Each of the 21 T cell receptor beta chains below was sequenced from the same sample in a study of regulatory T cells in long-lasting Graves disease. Arm-PCR of CDR3 regions and iRepertoire HTBI primers were the basis on which TCR beta libraries were built. TCRdb re-derived calls from the multiplex PCR reads in MiXCR, one entry per CDR3 protein. Of about 380,000 distinct CDR3 sequences listed, about 14% are singletons. Documented time point: newly diagnosed GD, antithyroid drugs for less than 3 months. Generation of the TCR library employed RNA extracted from PBMCs. The specimen comprised peripheral blood mononuclear cells (PBMCs), sampled at new diagnosis, from a patient treated with antithyroid drugs. These receptors were taken from a female donor with Graves disease.

In the case of this clonotype: One end of the junction varies from germline; a read error may be responsible. The chain is built from TRBV4-1 and TRBJ2-1, with TRBD2 matching 14 bases. The CDR3 runs to 16 residues. The V gene's germline CDR1 is MGHRA and CDR2 YSYEKL. The CDR3 nucleotides are TGCGCCAGCGACGAACCTGGGACTAGCGGGAGCAATGAGCGGTTCTTC. As protein: CASDEPGTSGSNERFF.

This clonotype was seen at least ten times. This chain connects TRBV28 to TRBJ2-7; 7 bases line up with TRBD1. CDR3 length equals 15 residues. Trimming at V came to 4 bases and at J to 7 bases, leaving 13 bases not matched to a gene. The V gene's germline CDR1 is MDHEN and CDR2 SYDVKM. CDR3 sequence reads: CASSSEEKGAREQYF. CDR3 sequence (DNA): TGTGCCAGCAGTTCTGAAGAAAAGGGGGCGCGGGAGCAGTACTTC. The entire variable domain, with the rest obtained from reference TRBV28 and TRBJ2-7, is as follows: DVKVTQSSRYLVKRTGEKVFLECVQDMDHENMFWYRQDPGLGLRLIYFSYDVKMKEKGDIPEGYSVSREKKERFSLILESASTNQTSMYLCASSSEEKGAREQYFGPGTRLTVT.

This clonotype was counted between two and nine times. The chain is built from TRBV5-1 and TRBJ2-2; the D gene is possibly TRBD1 (6 bases). CDR3 length: 13 residues. V lost 5 bases and J 5 bases, leaving 10 bases between the germline ends. Germline V gives CDR1 SGHRS, CDR2 YFSETQ. CDR3 in amino acids: CASSGGQTGELFF. CDR3 nucleotides: TGCGCCAGCAGTGGGGGACAAACCGGGGAGCTGTTTTTT.

This clonotype was counted many times. The rearrangement joins TRBV11-1 to TRBJ2-7, with D possibly TRBD2 on 6 matching bases. This CDR3 has 13 amino acids. CDR1 and CDR2 from the germline V gene are SGHAT and FQDESV (reference sequence). The V gene lost 1 base and the J gene lost 7 bases, with 11 bases spanning the gap. This CDR3 reads CASSLVSSGEQYF. CDR3 nucleotide sequence: TGTGCCAGCAGCTTAGTGTCAAGCGGGGAGCAGTACTTC.

This clonotype has ten or more counts. The chain is built from TRBV20-1 and TRBJ2-3; TRBD1 matches at 9 bases. Germline V lookup: CDR1 DFQATT, CDR2 SNEGSKA (reference sequence). V lost 5 bases and J lost 4; bases outside the gene matches: 7. The CDR3 runs to 14 residues. This CDR3 is CSAARDRASDTQYF. DNA of the CDR3: TGCAGTGCTGCCCGGGACAGGGCCTCAGATACGCAGTATTTT.

The table lists this clonotype with many counts. The J gene is TRBJ2-7, the V gene TRBV7-2, with 12 bases lining up with TRBD1. Looked up from germline, CDR1 is SGHTA and CDR2 is FQGNSA. The J segment lost 3 bases and the V segment lost 3 bases, leaving 3 bases of the junction unmatched. The CDR3 is 15 amino acids. CDR3 coding DNA: TGTGCCAGCAGCTTGGGACAGGGGGCGGGCTACGAGCAGTACTTC. Its translation: CASSLGQGAGYEQYF. Complete variable domain (other parts from reference TRBV7-2 and TRBJ2-7): GAGVSQSPSNKVTEKGKDVELRCDPISGHTALYWYRQSLGQGLEFLIYFQGNSAPDKSGLPSDRFSAERTGGSVSTLTIQRTQQEDSAVYLCASSLGQGAGYEQYFGPGTRLTVT.

The chain joins TRBV10-2 to TRBJ1-1; D unresolved. The CDR3 is 16 residues long. Trimming shortened V by 7 bases and J by 0 bases, and 18 bases separated the two germline ends. CDR1 is WSHSY, CDR2 SAAADI, per germline. The CDR3 loop is CASTRSKQRLNTEAFF. For the CDR3, the DNA is TGCGCCAGCACCCGTTCGAAACAACGCTTGAACACTGAAGCTTTCTTT.

This clonotype was counted at least ten times. The chain is built from TRBV6-1 and TRBJ1-1; TRBD1 might be the D (6 bases). CDR3 size: 17 residues. Trimming pared 6 bases from V and 6 bases from J, leaving 26 bases between. From germline, CDR1 is MNHNS and CDR2 SASEGT. The CDR3 bases are TGTGCCAGCAGCCTCTTTCGGGACACTTCTATAGGTGCTGAAGCTTTCTTT. Its protein is CASSLFRDTSIGAEAFF.

This clonotype was seen more than once but under ten times. The rearrangement joins TRBV29-1 to TRBJ2-1, with D possibly called TRBD1 or TRBD2 (5 bases each). The CDR3 runs 10 residues. Germline-derived CDR1 and CDR2 are SQVTM and ANQGSEA. Deletions cut 5 bases from V and 15 bases from J, with 14 bases between. CDR3 sequence: CSVIPGPPFF. For the CDR3, the DNA is TGCAGCGTTATACCGGGGCCCCCGTTCTTC.

At least ten counts were recorded for this clonotype. The genes are TRBV7-3 and TRBJ2-1, with 8 bases that match TRBD2. With 1 base clipped from V and 4 bases from J, the junction kept 12 bases outside the gene matches. The CDR3 has 18 residues. The germline V gene has CDR1 SGHTA and CDR2 FQGTGA. The CDR3 reads CASSLKGPLAGGYNEQFF. The CDR3 DNA reads as TGTGCCAGCAGCTTAAAGGGACCTCTGGCGGGGGGTTACAATGAGCAGTTCTTC. The entire variable domain, with the rest obtained from reference TRBV7-3 and TRBJ2-1, is as follows: GAGVSQTPSNKVTEKGKYVELRCDPISGHTALYWYRQSLGQGPEFLIYFQGTGAADDSGLPNDRFFAVRPEGSVSTLKIQRTERGDSAVYLCASSLKGPLAGGYNEQFFGPGTRLTVL.

The J gene is TRBJ2-7, the V gene TRBV7-3, with 9 bases aligning to TRBD1. Germline loops: CDR1 SGHTA, CDR2 FQGTGA. V shed 0 bases and J 5 bases; nucleotides not matched to a gene: 5. The length of the CDR3 is 15 residues. This CDR3 is CASSLTGTGMDEQYF. The CDR3 DNA sequence: TGTGCCAGCAGCTTAACGGGGACAGGGATGGACGAGCAGTACTTC.

This clonotype was detected many times. V usage is TRBV11-1 and J usage is TRBJ2-5; D call uncertain. Trimming took 3 bases from V and 0 from J, leaving 14 bases between them. The CDR3 is 16 residues long. The germline V gene has CDR1 SGHAT and CDR2 FQDESV (reference sequence). In DNA, the CDR3 is TGTGCCAGCAGCTTGGGTCCCTACAGAAACCAAGAGACCCAGTACTTC. Translation gives CASSLGPYRNQETQYF.

As regards this clonotype: The CDR3 carries no conserved terminal phenylalanine or tryptophan, so it likely arises from a read error. CDR3 sequence: CSANRRGDRGYTL. The CDR3 DNA follows: TGCAGTGCTAATAGGAGAGGGGACCGAGGCTACACCCTC. V usage is TRBV20-1 and J usage is TRBJ1-2; TRBD1 might be the D (5 bases). With 4 bases removed from V and 8 bases from J, the gap between germline ends came to 17 bases. Germline V gives CDR1 DFQATT, CDR2 SNEGSKA (reference sequence). This CDR3 contains 13 residues.

The V call is TRBV7-3, the J call TRBJ1-2; TRBD1 agrees at 12 bases. CDR3 size: 16 residues. Trimming at V came to 5 bases and at J to 7 bases, leaving 11 bases not matched to a gene. CDR1 and CDR2 (germline): SGHTA, FQGTGA. The CDR3 protein is CASSRVPGTGGFGYTF. The CDR3, as DNA: TGTGCCAGCAGCCGTGTCCCCGGGACAGGGGGCTTTGGCTACACCTTC.

J is TRBJ2-7 and V is TRBV27, with 11 bases lining up with TRBD1. This CDR3 spans 18 amino acids. V shed 6 bases and J 2 bases; nucleotides not matched to a gene: 15. Germline V gene data show CDR1 as MNHEY and CDR2 as SMNVEV (reference sequence). In DNA, the CDR3 is TGTGCCAGCAGCCGTAAACACCCGGGACAGGGGGTAGCCTACGAGCAGTACTTC. This codes for CASSRKHPGQGVAYEQYF.

This clonotype was observed many times. J is TRBJ1-2 and V is TRBV2; D might be TRBD1 (6 bases). This CDR3 is 13 amino acids long. V was pared by 7 bases and J by 8 bases, with 17 bases between. The V gene's germline CDR1 is SNHLY and CDR2 FYNNEI. Here the CDR3 reads CASNAFSGGGYTF. CDR3 in DNA: TGTGCCAGCAACGCCTTTAGTGGGGGCGGCTACACCTTC.

This clonotype was detected many times. V and J are TRBV5-1 and TRBJ2-7; D is perhaps TRBD2 (5 bases). The germline V gene has CDR1 SGHRS and CDR2 YFSETQ. The CDR3 has 14 amino acids. V lost 3 bases and J 3 bases, leaving 13 bases between the germline ends. The CDR3 coding sequence is TGCGCCAGCAGCTCGGACTCGACTGACTACGAGCAGTACTTC. This gives the protein CASSSDSTDYEQYF.

This clonotype was found many times. CDR3: CAISESRGGNEQFF. The DNA for the CDR3 is TGTGCCATCAGTGAGTCTCGCGGGGGGAATGAGCAGTTCTTC. The rearrangement uses TRBV10-3 and TRBJ2-1; 8 bases are shared with TRBD2. CDR3 length: 14 residues. The germline gives CDR1 ENHRY, CDR2 SYGVKD. Trimming cost V 0 bases and J 7 bases; bases outside gene matches: 2.

In its sample, this clonotype was seen many times. The chain is built from TRBV5-8 and TRBJ2-4; D possibly uses TRBD1 or TRBD2 (5 bases each). Trimming removed 0 bases at V and 0 bases at J, with 13 bases between. Germline CDR1 SGHTS, CDR2 YDEGEE. This CDR3 is built from 17 residues. The CDR3: CASSLGGARLAKNIQYF. DNA for the CDR3: TGTGCCAGCAGCTTGGGAGGGGCTCGACTAGCCAAAAACATTCAGTACTTC.

The chain uses TRBV20-1 and TRBJ2-7; no clear D gene. There are 15 residues in the CDR3. CDR1 DFQATT and CDR2 SNEGSKA come from the germline V gene (reference sequence). Trimming took off 3 bases at V and 1 base at J, with 16 bases between the two ends. DNA of the CDR3: TGCAGTGCTAGTAAGGGTGCGCAAGGGTCCTACGAGCAGTACTTC. This sequence encodes CSASKGAQGSYEQYF.

In this sample, this clonotype turned up many times. This chain joins TRBV20-1 and TRBJ2-3; 10 nucleotides agree with TRBD1. There are 14 residues in the CDR3. Germline CDR1 and CDR2: DFQATT and SNEGSKA (reference sequence). The V segment lost 5 bases and the J segment 6 bases; nucleotides outside the gene matches: 8. This CDR3 reads CSASPGTGADTQYF. The CDR3 DNA follows: TGCAGTGCTTCCCCCGGGACAGGGGCGGATACGCAGTATTTT.